These 14 T cell receptor beta chains came from one sample sequenced in a study of cytomegalovirus exposure and HLA in healthy donors. PCR employed 60 Vbeta and 13 Jbeta primers. The table came from immunoSEQ multiplex PCR; TCRdb's copy has only in-frame clones and leaves some out. The data show 35,000 to 45,000 clones, with 70% to 80% seen just once and 8% to 9% held by the top ten. Material: PBMCs. These receptors came from a woman aged 25 to 39 in good health and CMV-seropositive.

Note on this clone: Sequence at one end of the junction differs from germline and may be a read error. This same CDR3 is encoded by further DNA sequences in the sample. This chain links TRBV6-5 with TRBJ2-2; TRBD1 might be the D (6 bases). The CDR3 is 14 residues long. Germline V gene lookup returns CDR1 MNHEY and CDR2 SVGAGI. CDR3 sequence reads: CASSYFQGNGELFF. In nucleotides, the CDR3 is TGTGCCAGCAGTTACTTCCAGGGGAACGGGGAACTGTTTTTT.

The chain has TRBV19 and TRBJ2-5, with 9 positions matching TRBD2. The CDR3 has 15 residues. CDR1 LNHDA and CDR2 SQIVND come from the germline V gene (reference sequence). V lost 5 bases and J lost 5; bases outside the gene matches: 9. The CDR3 region has the DNA TGTGCCAGTAGTCCCCGTAGCGGGAGAGGCGAGACCCAGTACTTC. Translation: CASSPRSGRGETQYF. The full variable domain, with the rest looked up from reference TRBV19 and TRBJ2-5, is DGGITQSPKYLFRKEGQNVTLSCEQNLNHDAMYWYRQDPGQGLRLIYYSQIVNDFQKGDIAEGYSVSREKKESFPLTVTSAQKNPTAFYLCASSPRSGRGETQYFGPGTRLLVL.

This clone appeared a single time. The CDR3 loop reads CASSPGQQNNSPLHF. As DNA, the CDR3 is TGTGCCAGCAGCCCGGGACAGCAAAATAATTCACCCCTCCACTTT. The rearrangement links TRBV28 to TRBJ1-6, with 7 bases that match TRBD1. Germline lookup yields CDR1 MDHEN and CDR2 SYDVKM. The CDR3 length is 15 residues. V was clipped by 6 bases and J by 5 bases; unmatched bases: 7.

This clone was observed a single time. This chain joins TRBV4-2 and TRBJ2-7; D might be TRBD1 (5 bases). V was trimmed by 0 bases and J by 7 bases, leaving 13 bases between them. Looked up from germline, CDR1 is LGHNA and CDR2 is YNFKEQ. The CDR3 covers 14 residues. The CDR3 bases are TGTGCCAGCAGCCAAGATAGGGGCTCTAGGGAGCAGTACTTC. Its protein product is CASSQDRGSREQYF.

This rearrangement joins TRBV5-4 to TRBJ2-5; the match to TRBD2 covers 7 bases. Matching the DNA end better, TRBJ2-7 makes the J call doubtful. The CDR3 length is 15 residues. Looked up from germline, CDR1 is SGHNT and CDR2 is YYREEE (reference sequence). The CDR3 DNA follows: TGTGCCAGCAGCTTGGGGCCTGGGGGGGGGAACGAGCAGTACTTC. Encoded protein: CASSLGPGGGNEQYF.

This sequence joins TRBV18 and TRBJ2-1, with a possible D match to TRBD2 (6 bases). From germline, CDR1 is KGHSH and CDR2 LQKENI. This CDR3 region has 18 residues. V was trimmed by 3 bases and J by 0 bases, leaving 18 bases between them. The CDR3 DNA sequence: TGTGCCAGCTCACCCCCCTTCGGGCAGGGAGGCTCCTACAATGAGCAGTTCTTC. This codes for CASSPPFGQGGSYNEQFF.

V is TRBV5-6 and J is TRBJ2-2; TRBD1 is a possible D gene (6 bases). V shed 4 bases and J shed 3 bases, with 13 bases lying between them. CDR3 length: 15 residues. Looked up from germline, CDR1 is SGHDT and CDR2 is YYEEEE. The CDR3 region is CASSLGQTYTGELFF. DNA of the CDR3: TGTGCCAGCAGCCTCGGACAGACATACACCGGGGAGCTGTTTTTT.

This clone has only a few counts. The chain combines TRBV28 with TRBJ1-1, with TRBD1 matching over 7 bases. Trimming removed 3 bases from V and 1 base from J; junction bases left unmatched: 8. Germline loops: CDR1 MDHEN, CDR2 SYDVKM. This CDR3 comprises 16 residues. The DNA of the CDR3 is TGTGCCAGCAGTTTGATTACAGGGGCAAGGAACACTGAAGCTTTCTTT. It specifies CASSLITGARNTEAFF.

The chain is built from TRBV29-1 and TRBJ2-1; 12 bases are a match to TRBD2. V lost 5 bases and J lost 7; bases outside the gene matches: 9. The length of the CDR3 is 15 residues. Per the germline V gene, CDR1 is SQVTM and CDR2 is ANQGSEA. The CDR3 coding sequence is TGCAGCGTTCTGATGACTAGCGGGAGTATTAATGAGCAGTTCTTC. Its protein is CSVLMTSGSINEQFF.

Here the CDR3 reads CSVGGVSYEQYF. The CDR3 nucleotides are TGCAGCGTTGGGGGGGTCTCCTACGAGCAGTACTTC. The rearrangement links TRBV29-1 to TRBJ2-7, with D possibly being TRBD2 (6 bases). This CDR3 comprises 12 residues. V lost 4 bases and J 0 bases, leaving 7 bases between the germline ends. Germline V gene data show CDR1 as SQVTM and CDR2 as ANQGSEA.

V usage is TRBV7-8 and J usage is TRBJ2-7, with D possibly TRBD1 on 5 matching bases. With 2 bases removed from V and 2 bases from J, the gap between germline ends came to 10 bases. Per the germline V gene, CDR1 is SGHVS and CDR2 is FQNEAQ. The CDR3 contains 14 residues. The CDR3 is CASSLRGPTYEQYF. The CDR3 DNA reads as TGTGCCAGCAGCTTAAGGGGTCCTACCTACGAGCAGTACTTC.

This sequence joins TRBV2 and TRBJ1-3, with D unresolved. Trimming shortened V by 2 bases and J by 3 bases, and 2 bases separated the two germline ends. From germline, CDR1 is SNHLY and CDR2 FYNNEI. The CDR3 has 12 amino acids. CDR3 sequence: CASSELGNTIYF. CDR3 nucleotides: TGTGCCAGCAGTGAACTTGGAAACACCATATATTTT.

This chain connects TRBV15 to TRBJ1-2; 7 bases are shared with TRBD1. V trimming: 5 bases; J trimming: 6 bases; junction bases outside the gene matches: 12. Germline CDR1 LNHNV, CDR2 YYDKDF (reference sequence). This CDR3 is 15 amino acids long. The CDR3 is CATSPRDDRENGYTF. The CDR3 DNA sequence: TGTGCCACCAGCCCCCGGGACGACAGGGAGAATGGCTACACCTTC.

This chain uses TRBV18 with TRBJ1-2; 9 nucleotides align to TRBD1. The V gene end was trimmed by 3 bases and the J gene end by 8 bases; junction bases not matched to a gene: 4. CDR1 KGHSH and CDR2 LQKENI come from the germline V gene. The CDR3 has 13 amino acids. The CDR3 DNA follows: TGTGCCAGCTCACCCTGGACAGGGGAAGGCTACACCTTC. Residues: CASSPWTGEGYTF. Full variable domain (outside the CDR3, taken from reference TRBV18 and TRBJ1-2): NAGVMQNPRHLVRRRGQEARLRCSPMKGHSHVYWYRQLPEEGLKFMVYLQKENIIDESGMPKERFSAEFPKEGPSILRIQQVVRGDSAAYFCASSPWTGEGYTFGSGTRLTVV.